This T cell receptor (beta chain) was observed in a study of long-term antiretroviral therapy in people with HIV. Researchers report immunoSEQ v3.0 was run at survey level. It was roughly 40,000-55,000 T-cell genomes per sample that sequencing targeted. Sequencing was performed with immunoSEQ multiplex PCR; in TCRdb, only in-frame clones are kept and a portion is missing. The repertoire holds approximately 26,000 clones, about 81% seen once, with about 15% in the top ten. Per germline, CDR1 KGHSH and CDR2 LQKENI. This CDR3 contains 15 residues. The trim removed 6 bases at V and 7 bases at J, leaving 10 bases unmatched.

The chain recombines TRBV18 with TRBJ1-4, with 8 bases matching TRBD1. This TCR came from a man aged 50 or older with HIV. Sequenced material: unsorted PBMCs, taken 2.9 years after starting antiretroviral therapy. CDR3 protein: CASSQTTGGSEKLFF. CDR3 sequence (DNA): TGTGCCAGCTCTCAAACCACAGGGGGGAGTGAAAAACTGTTTTTT.